Listed below are T cell receptor beta chains from one sample, sequenced in a study of blood T cell repertoires in COVID-19. Repertoires were generated with immunoSEQ multiplex PCR, while TCRdb's copy carries only in-frame clones and drops some. The data contain more than 110,000 clones, approximately 80% of them seen just once; the ten biggest clones take up 1.5% to 2%. Specimen: PBMCs or T cells enriched from blood (not recorded which). These TCRs come from a woman under 30 who had been exposed to COVID-19. Each CDR3 is given with its conserved first and last residue. The order of the fields is clone size, J gene, D gene, V gene, CDR3 DNA, CDR3 protein. A D gene is named only where the DNA matches it firmly. Only part of the rows carry a size: once, few, many, or a class if the clone is expanded.

clone_size: NA
j_call: TRBJ2-7
d_call: TRBD2
v_call: TRBV7-6
cdr3_nt: TGTGCCAGCAGCTTAGGGACTAGCGGGACCTACGAGCAGTACTTC
cdr3_aa: CASSLGTSGTYEQYF

clone_size: NA
j_call: TRBJ2-3
d_call: TRBD1
v_call: TRBV5-1
cdr3_nt: TGCGCCAGCAGCATGAGGGACAGGCACACAGATACGCAGTATTTT
cdr3_aa: CASSMRDRHTDTQYF

clone_size: NA
j_call: TRBJ1-5
d_call: NA
v_call: TRBV19
cdr3_nt: TGTGCCAGTAGAAACTACAGGAAGTCAGGCTTTAATCAGCCCCAGCATTTT
cdr3_aa: CASRNYRKSGFNQPQHF

clone_size: NA
j_call: TRBJ1-1
d_call: TRBD1
v_call: TRBV7-2
cdr3_nt: TGTGCCAGCAGCTTAGGGACCCTCAGGGGGCCTGAAGCTTTCTTT
cdr3_aa: CASSLGTLRGPEAFF

clone_size: NA
j_call: TRBJ2-1
d_call: TRBD2
v_call: TRBV7-3
cdr3_nt: TGTGCCAGCAGCTCTCGGGCGGGAGCCTACAATGAGCAGTTCTTC
cdr3_aa: CASSSRAGAYNEQFF

clone_size: NA
j_call: TRBJ2-5
d_call: TRBD1
v_call: TRBV7-2
cdr3_nt: TGTGCCAGCAGCTTAAACACGGGGACAGGAGAGACCCAGTACTTC
cdr3_aa: CASSLNTGTGETQYF

clone_size: NA
j_call: TRBJ2-2
d_call: NA
v_call: TRBV9
cdr3_nt: TGTGCCAGCAGCCCGAGCAGCGCGAACACCGGGGAGCTGTTTTTT
cdr3_aa: CASSPSSANTGELFF

clone_size: NA
j_call: TRBJ2-1
d_call: NA
v_call: TRBV13
cdr3_nt: TGTGCCAGCAGCCCCGGGAGTTCCTACAATGAGCAGTTCTTC
cdr3_aa: CASSPGSSYNEQFF

clone_size: NA
j_call: TRBJ2-2
d_call: NA
v_call: TRBV5-1
cdr3_nt: TGCGCCAGCAGTCAAGTAGCAGGGCGGACCGGGGAGCTGTTTTTT
cdr3_aa: CASSQVAGRTGELFF

clone_size: NA
j_call: TRBJ1-5
d_call: NA
v_call: TRBV4-2
cdr3_nt: TGTGCCAGCAGCCAAGATTGGCCACAAGATCAGCCCCAGCATTTT
cdr3_aa: CASSQDWPQDQPQHF

clone_size: NA
j_call: TRBJ1-2
d_call: TRBD1
v_call: TRBV3-1/TRBV3-2
cdr3_nt: TGTGCCAGCAGCCTGGGACAGGGGTGGTTTAACTATGGCTACACCTTC
cdr3_aa: CASSLGQGWFNYGYTF

clone_size: NA
j_call: TRBJ2-2
d_call: TRBD2
v_call: TRBV5-1
cdr3_nt: TGCGCCAGCAGCTACACTAGCGGGAGGGCCTCCGGGGAGCTGTTTTTT
cdr3_aa: CASSYTSGRASGELFF

clone_size: NA
j_call: TRBJ2-5
d_call: TRBD2
v_call: TRBV3-1/TRBV3-2
cdr3_nt: TGTGCCAGCATGGTGGGCGGGAGGTTGGAGACCCAGTACTTC
cdr3_aa: CASMVGGRLETQYF

clone_size: NA
j_call: TRBJ1-1
d_call: NA
v_call: TRBV4-3
cdr3_nt: TGCGCCAGCAGAACGAGGGGGAGGGGCCCGAACACTGAAGCTTTCTTT
cdr3_aa: CASRTRGRGPNTEAFF

clone_size: NA
j_call: TRBJ1-2
d_call: TRBD1
v_call: TRBV5-1
cdr3_nt: TGCGCCAGCAGCTCCGGACAGGGGTATGGCTACACCTTC
cdr3_aa: CASSSGQGYGYTF

clone_size: NA
j_call: TRBJ2-7
d_call: TRBD1
v_call: TRBV18
cdr3_nt: TGTGCCAGCTCACCGCGGACAGGGAAATACTCCTACGAGCAGTACTTC
cdr3_aa: CASSPRTGKYSYEQYF

clone_size: NA
j_call: TRBJ1-3
d_call: NA
v_call: TRBV30
cdr3_nt: TGTGCCTGGAGGGCTGAAGGGGGGGTAGCAGGAAACACCATATATTTT
cdr3_aa: CAWRAEGGVAGNTIYF

clone_size: NA
j_call: TRBJ1-2
d_call: NA
v_call: TRBV27
cdr3_nt: TGTGCCAGCAGTAACAGGGACGGAGGCTACACCTTC
cdr3_aa: CASSNRDGGYTF

clone_size: few
j_call: TRBJ2-2
d_call: TRBD2
v_call: TRBV5-1
cdr3_nt: TGCGCCAGCAGCTTGATGGCGGGAGAGGACACCGGGGAGCTGTTTTTT
cdr3_aa: CASSLMAGEDTGELFF

clone_size: NA
j_call: TRBJ2-5
d_call: TRBD1
v_call: TRBV11-2
cdr3_nt: TGTGCCAGCAGCTTAAGATCGGGACAGGGGAACCAAGAGACCCAGTACTTC
cdr3_aa: CASSLRSGQGNQETQYF

clone_size: NA
j_call: TRBJ1-2
d_call: NA
v_call: TRBV6-1
cdr3_nt: TGTGCCAGCAGTGAAGCGGTCCCGACACATTCTAACTATGGCTACACCTTC
cdr3_aa: CASSEAVPTHSNYGYTF

clone_size: once
j_call: TRBJ1-2
d_call: TRBD1
v_call: TRBV5-1
cdr3_nt: TGCGCCAGCAGCTACCCGGGACAGGACTATGGCTACACCTTC
cdr3_aa: CASSYPGQDYGYTF